Presented here are 3 T cell receptor beta chains from one specimen sequenced in a study of cytomegalovirus exposure and HLA in healthy donors (dated by TCRdb to the late 2010s). Libraries were constructed by the immunoSEQ multiplex PCR assay. For the multiplex PCR, a mixture combining 60 forward primers for TCR Vbeta segments and 13 reverse primers for TCR Jbeta segments was used. TCRdb stores this immuneACCESS table with in-frame sequences only. Part of the clones is absent; in the studies checked, under half of the shortfall reflects unresolved V genes, and no reason is known for the rest. For this sample the table gives 150,000 to 200,000 clones, of which 75% to 85% were detected only once. Jointly, the top ten make up 2% to 2.5% of the sample. Sequenced sample: PBMCs. These receptors originate from a woman in her 30s in good health and CMV-seronegative.

The chain employs TRBV19 and TRBJ2-1; 7 bases map to TRBD1. This CDR3 comprises 16 residues. Germline CDR1 reads LNHDA; CDR2 reads SQIVND (reference sequence). J was trimmed by 6 bases and V by 4 bases; bases with no gene match: 12. CDR3 bases: TGTGCCAGTAGTACCGACAGGGTAAAGTCCGTCAATGAGCAGTTCTTC. Translation gives CASSTDRVKSVNEQFF.

This clone was seen a single time. The genes are TRBV7-3 and TRBJ1-6, with D unclear. Germline V gene data show CDR1 as SGHTA and CDR2 as FQGTGA. The CDR3 sequence is 15 residues long. Trimming cost V 2 bases and J 4 bases, with 9 bases left between them. The CDR3 region is CASSLLGQYNSPLHF. CDR3 sequence (DNA): TGTGCCAGCAGCTTACTAGGCCAGTATAATTCACCCCTCCACTTT.

The chain couples TRBV6-6 to TRBJ2-3; perhaps TRBD1 as D (7 bases). With 6 bases removed from V and 2 bases from J, the gap between germline ends came to 15 bases. From germline, CDR1 is MNHNY and CDR2 SVGAGI (reference sequence). This CDR3 is 15 amino acids long. CDR3 loop: CASSRQGGYTDTQYF. In DNA, the CDR3 is TGTGCCAGCAGCAGACAGGGAGGATACACAGATACGCAGTATTTT.